This T cell receptor beta chain stems from a study of beta chain features in type 1 diabetes. Study summary: Patient and healthy donor groups were alike in age, gender and cell yields.

Of the isolated RNA, all was reverse transcribed, and so the sequenced material was expressed TCRB transcripts. The table came from immunoSEQ multiplex PCR; TCRdb's copy has only in-frame clones and leaves some out. The table lists under 450,000 clones, around 13% of them singletons. Trimming removed 0 bases at V and 6 bases at J, with 15 bases between. CDR3 length: 16 residues. CDR1 and CDR2 from the germline V gene are SGHDN and FVKESK. The rearrangement uses TRBV14 and TRBJ2-1; D is unresolved. The receptor comes from a man aged 30 to 39 in good health. The material sequenced was naive CD4+ T cells from blood. DNA of the CDR3: TGTGCCAGCAGCCAAGATTTCGGTTTGGGCTCCAATGAGCAGTTCTTC. This translates into CASSQDFGLGSNEQFF. Looking up the rest from reference TRBV14 and TRBJ2-1 gives the full variable domain: EAGVTQFPSHSVIEKGQTVTLRCDPISGHDNLYWYRRVMGKEIKFLLHFVKESKQDESGMPNNRFLAERTGGTYSTLKVQPAELEDSGVYFCASSQDFGLGSNEQFFGPGTRLTVL.